This record looks at one TCR beta chain sequence and its context. Data came from immunoSEQ multiplex PCR; TCRdb stores just in-frame clones and leaves some out. The data contain approximately 22,000 clones, 65% to 75% of them singletons. This entry comes from a study of cytotoxic CD8 clonotypes in ibrutinib-treated CLL. CDR3 length: 13 amino acids. CDR1 SGHRS and CDR2 YFSETQ come from the germline V gene. Between the trimmed V and J ends, which lost 4 bases and 7 bases, there was a span of 15 bases. The clonotype originates from a human donor with chronic lymphocytic leukemia. The chain joins TRBV5-1 to TRBJ2-7; tentative D call: TRBD2 (5 bases). The sample here was PBMCs, taken before ibrutinib treatment. CDR3 coding DNA: TGCGCCAGCAGCGTCCTGGGGAGTTTGGAGCAGTACTTC. Its translation: CASSVLGSLEQYF.